This T cell receptor (beta chain) was profiled in a study of beta chain features in type 1 diabetes (dated by TCRdb to 2017 to 2018). The study in broad terms: Mean age, gender distribution, total cell number and subset yield did not differ between patients and healthy donors. A total of roughly 110 million sorted cells were examined across all samples, and the number of cells per subset was strongly correlated with RNA yield. Whereas all 28 donors provided naive and central memory subsets, regulatory and stem cell-like memory subsets were isolated from just 8 patients and roughly eight healthy donors. The study compared TCRB repertoires of sorted circulating CD4+ T cell subsets between recently diagnosed type 1 diabetes patients and matched healthy donors.

The entire amount of isolated RNA was reverse transcribed using the High Capacity cDNA Reverse Transcription Kit, so the sequenced TCRB transcripts were expressed ones. Deep immunoSEQ sequencing was applied to naive, central memory and regulatory T cell samples, giving an average of roughly 3.5 million total reads per sample. After sorted cells were lysed in RLT buffer, RNA was extracted with DNase-treated RNeasy Micro or Mini kits, with the choice depending on cell number. Each cell subset was processed on its own to prevent cross-contamination, while patient and healthy donor samples were processed together. The immunoSEQ multiplex PCR was used to amplify TCRB sequences from cDNA, generating 87-bp fragments that spanned the CDR3 region. Amplicons were sequenced on the Illumina HiSeq platform. The published analysis was carried out like this. Synthetic template baselines were used to correct PCR bias computationally, reads within Hamming distance 2 were collapsed together, and singletons that could not be merged were discarded. Reads were aligned against IMGT so that V, D and J genes, CDR3 length and insertions or deletions at six rearrangement sites could be assigned. Within each subset, clonotype counts were normalized to sorted cell number, after which true diversity and Gini coefficients were computed with the tcR R package. Repertoire sharing was quantified using the overlap coefficient calculated on TCRB nucleotide sequences. Out-of-frame TCRB sequences from naive cells were analyzed as a proxy for the pre-selection repertoire. TCRdb limited this immuneACCESS table to in-frame rearrangements with V and J called. A share of clones is missing; checked studies link under half to unresolved V genes, and the rest is unexplained. V and J calls and clone size are copied from that table; D and trimming were computed from the DNA. The sample data list a few hundred thousand clones, and approximately 11% of these were observed just once. Jointly, the top ten make up about 0.015% of the sample.

From a lookup of the germline V gene, CDR1 and CDR2 are MRHNA and SNTAGT. CDR3 length: 14 amino acids, cysteine to phenylalanine. CDR3 DNA is the only sequence kept; it has 42 bases, read in frame from the first base. Trimming leaves V shorter by 9 bases and J shorter by 3 bases, with the junction holding 6 bases beyond the gene matches. Study-wide conclusions, independent of this receptor: Type 1 diabetes patients showed a moderate but significant shortening of TCRB CDR3 length in all four CD4+ subsets. HLA sub-analyses involved small numbers of individuals, so any influence of HLA type on TCRB rearrangement remained unresolved. Shorter templates might have been favored by PCR, but patient and control samples were amplified and corrected together, so both groups would have been affected equally by any skew. At VDJ recombination sites, type 1 diabetes patients had fewer insertions and more deleted nucleotides, which implies abnormalities in thymic rearrangement. The naive, central memory and regulatory TCRB repertoires appeared to resemble one another more closely among patients than among healthy donors. Sequencing cDNA rather than genomic DNA could over-represent highly expressing activated cells, although activation and CD3 levels did not differ between groups.

A single peripheral blood draw of about 116 mL on average was collected from each donor into heparinised tubes. Using a panel that included CD45RO, CCR7, CD25, CD127, CD95 and CD27, naive, central memory, regulatory and stem cell-like memory CD4+ T cells were sorted on a BD FACSAria II. Purity was above 98% for every sorted population. PBMCs were separated immediately by Lymphoprep density gradient centrifugation and were stained directly, without being cultured. So that batch effects would be minimized, each experiment stained and sorted samples in pairs, pairing one healthy donor with one patient. This clone was seen a handful of times. No cognate antigen has been identified for it. No much larger clone exists at a distance of one base, and base qualities are not known.

The origin of this receptor is a woman in her twenties or thirties in good health. The V and J genes are TRBV6-4 and TRBJ2-5; 11 middle bases align to TRBD2. Sequencing input: naive CD4+ T cells from blood. The cell subset or site label, as the study defines it: true naive CD4+ T cells. The CDR3 region: CARIPGLAEETQYF. At the DNA level, the sequence is TGTGCCAGGATCCCGGGACTAGCGGAAGAGACCCAGTACTTC.